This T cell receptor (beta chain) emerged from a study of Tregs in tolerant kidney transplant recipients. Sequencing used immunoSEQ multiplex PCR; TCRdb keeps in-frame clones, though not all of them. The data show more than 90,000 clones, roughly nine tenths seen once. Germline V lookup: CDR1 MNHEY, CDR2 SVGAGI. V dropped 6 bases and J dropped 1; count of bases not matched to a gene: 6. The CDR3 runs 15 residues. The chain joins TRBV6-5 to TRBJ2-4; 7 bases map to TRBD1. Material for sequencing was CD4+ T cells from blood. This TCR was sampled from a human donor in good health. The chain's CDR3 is CASSLTGVAKNIQYF. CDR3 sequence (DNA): TGTGCCAGCAGCCTTACAGGGGTGGCCAAAAACATTCAGTACTTC.